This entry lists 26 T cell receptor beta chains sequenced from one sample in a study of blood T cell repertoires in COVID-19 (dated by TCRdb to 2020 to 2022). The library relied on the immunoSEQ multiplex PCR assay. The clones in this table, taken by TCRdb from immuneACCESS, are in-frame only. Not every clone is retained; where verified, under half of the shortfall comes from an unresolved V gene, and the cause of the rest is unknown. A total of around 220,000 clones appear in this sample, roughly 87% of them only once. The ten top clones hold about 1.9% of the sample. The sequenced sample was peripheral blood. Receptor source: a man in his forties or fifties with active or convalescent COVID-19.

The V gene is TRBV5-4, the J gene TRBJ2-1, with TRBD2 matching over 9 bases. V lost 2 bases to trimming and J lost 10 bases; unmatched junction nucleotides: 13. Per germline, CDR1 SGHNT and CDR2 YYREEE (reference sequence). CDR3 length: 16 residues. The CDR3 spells CASSLSGGRAREEQFF. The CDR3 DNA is TGTGCCAGCAGCTTATCCGGCGGGAGGGCCAGGGAGGAGCAGTTCTTC. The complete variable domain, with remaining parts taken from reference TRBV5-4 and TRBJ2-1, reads ETGVTQSPTHLIKTRGQQVTLRCSSQSGHNTVSWYQQALGQGPQFIFQYYREEENGRGNFPPRFSGLQFPNYSSELNVNALELDDSALYLCASSLSGGRAREEQFFGPGTRLTVL.

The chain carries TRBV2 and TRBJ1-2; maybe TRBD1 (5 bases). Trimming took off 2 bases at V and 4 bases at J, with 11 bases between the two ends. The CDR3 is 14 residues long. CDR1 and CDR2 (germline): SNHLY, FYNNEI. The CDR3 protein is CASSESTGPYGYTF. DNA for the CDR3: TGTGCCAGCAGTGAATCCACAGGCCCCTATGGCTACACCTTC.

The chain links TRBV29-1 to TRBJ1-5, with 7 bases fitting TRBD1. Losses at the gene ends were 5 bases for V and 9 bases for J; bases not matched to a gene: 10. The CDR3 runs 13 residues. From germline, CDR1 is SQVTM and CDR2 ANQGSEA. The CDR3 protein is CSVSGTDETPQHF. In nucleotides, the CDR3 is TGCAGCGTTTCCGGGACAGATGAGACGCCCCAGCATTTT.

The CDR3 coding sequence is TGTGCCAGCAGCCAAACAGGGAGTTCACCCCTCCACTTT. Translating gives CASSQTGSSPLHF. V and J are TRBV7-3 and TRBJ1-6, with D perhaps matching TRBD1 (6 bases). Germline V gene data show CDR1 as SGHTA and CDR2 as FQGTGA. The V gene lost 5 bases and the J gene lost 9 bases, with 11 bases spanning the gap. The CDR3 extends over 13 amino acids.

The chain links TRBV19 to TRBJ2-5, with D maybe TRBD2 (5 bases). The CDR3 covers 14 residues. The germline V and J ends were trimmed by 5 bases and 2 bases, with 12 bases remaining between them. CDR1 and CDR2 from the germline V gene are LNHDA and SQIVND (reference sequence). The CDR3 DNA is TGTGCCAGTAGTCCACGGGAATTACAAGAGACCCAGTACTTC. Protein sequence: CASSPRELQETQYF.

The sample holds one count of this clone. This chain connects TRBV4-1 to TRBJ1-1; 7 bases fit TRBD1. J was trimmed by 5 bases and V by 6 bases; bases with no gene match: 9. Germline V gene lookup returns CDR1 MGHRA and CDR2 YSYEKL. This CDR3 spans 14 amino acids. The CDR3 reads CASRAQGGLTEAFF. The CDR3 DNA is TGCGCCAGCAGAGCGCAGGGGGGACTGACTGAAGCTTTCTTT.

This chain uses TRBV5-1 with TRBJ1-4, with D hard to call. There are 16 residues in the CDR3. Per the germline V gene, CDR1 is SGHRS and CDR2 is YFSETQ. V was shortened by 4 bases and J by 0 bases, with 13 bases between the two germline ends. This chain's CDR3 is CASSPRQEATNEKLFF. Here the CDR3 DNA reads TGCGCCAGCAGCCCCCGTCAAGAGGCAACTAATGAAAAACTGTTTTTT.

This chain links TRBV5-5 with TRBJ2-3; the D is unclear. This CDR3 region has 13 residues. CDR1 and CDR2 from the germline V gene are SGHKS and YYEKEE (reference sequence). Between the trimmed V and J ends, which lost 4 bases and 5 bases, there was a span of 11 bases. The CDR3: CASSPPNKDTQYF. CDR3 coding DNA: TGTGCCAGCAGCCCCCCTAATAAAGATACGCAGTATTTT.

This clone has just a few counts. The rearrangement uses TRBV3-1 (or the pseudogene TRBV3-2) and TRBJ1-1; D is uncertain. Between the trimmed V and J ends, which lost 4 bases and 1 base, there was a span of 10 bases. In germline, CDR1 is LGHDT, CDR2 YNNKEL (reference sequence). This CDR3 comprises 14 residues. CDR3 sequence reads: CASSLRERNTEAFF. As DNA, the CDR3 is TGTGCCAGCAGCCTGAGGGAGAGGAACACTGAAGCTTTCTTT.

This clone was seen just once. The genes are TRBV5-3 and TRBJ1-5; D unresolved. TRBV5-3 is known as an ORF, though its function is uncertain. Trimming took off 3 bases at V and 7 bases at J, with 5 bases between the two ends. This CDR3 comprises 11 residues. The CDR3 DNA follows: TGTGCCAGAAGCTCGGTCCAGCCCCAGCATTTT. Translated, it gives CARSSVQPQHF.

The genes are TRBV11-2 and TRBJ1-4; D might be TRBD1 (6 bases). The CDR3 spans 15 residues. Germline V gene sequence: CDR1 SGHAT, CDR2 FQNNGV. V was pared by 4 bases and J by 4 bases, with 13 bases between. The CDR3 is CASSSPSRGNEKLFF. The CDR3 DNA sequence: TGTGCCAGCAGCTCCCCAAGCAGGGGTAATGAAAAACTGTTTTTT.

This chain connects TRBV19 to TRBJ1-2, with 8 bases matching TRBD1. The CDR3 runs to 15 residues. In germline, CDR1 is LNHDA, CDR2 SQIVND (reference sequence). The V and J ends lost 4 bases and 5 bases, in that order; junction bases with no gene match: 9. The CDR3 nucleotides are TGTGCCAGTAGTAGGGGACAGGCAGTTGAGTATGGCTACACCTTC. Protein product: CASSRGQAVEYGYTF.

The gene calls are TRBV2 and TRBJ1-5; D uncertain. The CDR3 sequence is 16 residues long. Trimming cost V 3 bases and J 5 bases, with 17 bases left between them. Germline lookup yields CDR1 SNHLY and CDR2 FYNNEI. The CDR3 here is CASSDAGLGGDQPQHF. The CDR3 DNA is TGTGCCAGCAGTGATGCGGGTCTGGGTGGGGATCAGCCCCAGCATTTT.

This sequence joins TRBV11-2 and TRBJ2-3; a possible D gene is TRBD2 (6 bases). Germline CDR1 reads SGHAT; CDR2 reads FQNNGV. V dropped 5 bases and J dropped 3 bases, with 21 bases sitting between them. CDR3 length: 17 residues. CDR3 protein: CASSNHGTPLWTDTQYF. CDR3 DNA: TGTGCCAGCAGCAACCACGGGACTCCCTTGTGGACAGATACGCAGTATTTT. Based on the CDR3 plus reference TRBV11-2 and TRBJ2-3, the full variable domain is EAGVAQSPRYKIIEKRQSVAFWCNPISGHATLYWYQQILGQGPKLLIQFQNNGVVDDSQLPKDRFSAERLKGVDSTLKIQPAKLEDSAVYLCASSNHGTPLWTDTQYFGPGTRLTVL.

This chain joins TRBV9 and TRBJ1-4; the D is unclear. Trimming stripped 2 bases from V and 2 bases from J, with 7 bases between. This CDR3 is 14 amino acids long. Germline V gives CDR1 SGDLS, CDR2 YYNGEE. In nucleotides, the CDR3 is TGTGCCAGCAGCGTCTCGGGGACTAATGAAAAACTGTTTTTT. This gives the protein CASSVSGTNEKLFF.

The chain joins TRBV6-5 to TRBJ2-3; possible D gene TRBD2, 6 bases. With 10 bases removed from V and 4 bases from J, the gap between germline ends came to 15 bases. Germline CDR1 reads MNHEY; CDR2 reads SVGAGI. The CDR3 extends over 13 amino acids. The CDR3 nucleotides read TGTGCCACGGGAGTCCCCGGGGCAGATACGCAGTATTTT. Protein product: CATGVPGADTQYF.

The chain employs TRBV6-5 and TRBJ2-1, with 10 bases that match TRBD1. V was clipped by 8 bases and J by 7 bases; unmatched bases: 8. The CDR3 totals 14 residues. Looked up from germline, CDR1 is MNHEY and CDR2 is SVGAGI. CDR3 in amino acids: CASGRQGAGNEQFF. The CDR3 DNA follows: TGTGCCAGCGGCCGACAGGGGGCCGGGAATGAGCAGTTCTTC.

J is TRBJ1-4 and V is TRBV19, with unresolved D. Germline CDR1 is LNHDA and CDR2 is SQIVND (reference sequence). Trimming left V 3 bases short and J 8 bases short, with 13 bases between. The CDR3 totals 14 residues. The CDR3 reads CASSMGPIGEKLFF. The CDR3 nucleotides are TGTGCCAGTAGTATGGGCCCCATTGGCGAAAAACTGTTTTTT.

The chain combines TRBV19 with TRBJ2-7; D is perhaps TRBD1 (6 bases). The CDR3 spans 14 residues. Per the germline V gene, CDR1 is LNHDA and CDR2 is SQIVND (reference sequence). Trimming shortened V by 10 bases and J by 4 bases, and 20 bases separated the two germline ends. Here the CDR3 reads CATQERQGLYEQYF. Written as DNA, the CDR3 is TGTGCCACCCAAGAGAGGCAGGGGTTATACGAGCAGTACTTC.

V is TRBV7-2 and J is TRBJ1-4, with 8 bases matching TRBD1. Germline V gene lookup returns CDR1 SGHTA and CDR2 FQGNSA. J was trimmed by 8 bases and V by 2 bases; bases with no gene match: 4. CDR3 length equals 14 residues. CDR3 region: CASSLNTGGEKLFF. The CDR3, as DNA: TGTGCCAGCAGCTTAAATACAGGGGGGGAAAAACTGTTTTTT.

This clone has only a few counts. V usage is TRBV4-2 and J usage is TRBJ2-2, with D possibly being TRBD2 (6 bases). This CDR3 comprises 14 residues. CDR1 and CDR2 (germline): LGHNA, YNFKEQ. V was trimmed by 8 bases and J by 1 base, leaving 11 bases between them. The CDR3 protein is CASRSGLNTGELFF. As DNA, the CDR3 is TGTGCCAGCCGAAGCGGGCTGAACACCGGGGAGCTGTTTTTT.

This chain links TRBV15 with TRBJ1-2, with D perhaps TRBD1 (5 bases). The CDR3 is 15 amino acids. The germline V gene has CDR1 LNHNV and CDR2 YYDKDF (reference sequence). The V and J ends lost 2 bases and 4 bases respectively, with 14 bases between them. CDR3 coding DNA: TGTGCCACCAGCAGACACCAGGGAGGGACCTATGGCTACACCTTC. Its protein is CATSRHQGGTYGYTF. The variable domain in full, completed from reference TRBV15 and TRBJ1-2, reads DAMVIQNPRYQVTQFGKPVTLSCSQTLNHNVMYWYQQKSSQAPKLLFHYYDKDFNNEADTPDNFQSRRPNTSFCFLDIRSPGLGDTAMYLCATSRHQGGTYGYTFGSGTRLTVV.

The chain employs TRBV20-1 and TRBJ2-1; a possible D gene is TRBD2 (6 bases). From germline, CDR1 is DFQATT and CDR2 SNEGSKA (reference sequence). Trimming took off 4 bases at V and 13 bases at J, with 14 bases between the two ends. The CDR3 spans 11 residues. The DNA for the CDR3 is TGCAGTGCTATTAGCGGACGTGAACAGTTCTTC. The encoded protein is CSAISGREQFF.

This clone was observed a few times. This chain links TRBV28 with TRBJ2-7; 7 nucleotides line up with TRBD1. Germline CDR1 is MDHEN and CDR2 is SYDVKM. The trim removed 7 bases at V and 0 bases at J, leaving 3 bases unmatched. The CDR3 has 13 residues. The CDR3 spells CASTGDSSYEQYF. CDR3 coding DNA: TGTGCCAGCACCGGGGACAGCTCCTACGAGCAGTACTTC.

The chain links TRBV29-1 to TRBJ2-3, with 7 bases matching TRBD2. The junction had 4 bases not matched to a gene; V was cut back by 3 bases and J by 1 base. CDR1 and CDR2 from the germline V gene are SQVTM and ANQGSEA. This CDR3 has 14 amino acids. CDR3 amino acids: CSVEASGRTDTQYF. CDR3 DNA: TGCAGCGTTGAGGCTAGCGGCCGCACAGATACGCAGTATTTT.

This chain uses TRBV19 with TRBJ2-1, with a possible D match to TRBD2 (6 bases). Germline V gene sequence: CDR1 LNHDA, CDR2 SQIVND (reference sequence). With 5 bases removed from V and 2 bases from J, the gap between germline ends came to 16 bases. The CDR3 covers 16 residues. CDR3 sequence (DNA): TGTGCCAGTAGTCCCCGGGAGTTCTCAACCTACAATGAGCAGTTCTTC. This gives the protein CASSPREFSTYNEQFF. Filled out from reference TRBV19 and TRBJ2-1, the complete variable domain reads DGGITQSPKYLFRKEGQNVTLSCEQNLNHDAMYWYRQDPGQGLRLIYYSQIVNDFQKGDIAEGYSVSREKKESFPLTVTSAQKNPTAFYLCASSPREFSTYNEQFFGPGTRLTVL.